Below, 18 T cell receptor beta chains from the same sample are listed, as sequenced in a study of T cells in localized non-small cell lung cancer. Here immunoSEQ multiplex PCR was the method, and the copy in TCRdb shows in-frame clones only, minus some. The data hold about 25,000 clones, with around 89% observed a single time. Specimen: peripheral blood mononuclear cells, collected before any cancer treatment. The receptors come from a woman aged 40-69 years with stage III lung adenocarcinoma.

V is TRBV6-5 and J is TRBJ1-5, with 10 bases identical to TRBD1. CDR1 and CDR2 (germline): MNHEY, SVGAGI. This CDR3 has 14 amino acids. Trimming removed 7 bases from V and 4 bases from J; junction bases left unmatched: 4. CDR3 region: CASNGQGGNQPQHF. The CDR3 bases are TGTGCCAGCAATGGACAGGGGGGTAATCAGCCCCAGCATTTT.

This clone has more than one count but fewer than ten. The J gene is TRBJ2-5, the V gene TRBV5-1; D is perhaps TRBD2 (6 bases). Germline CDR1 reads SGHRS; CDR2 reads YFSETQ. The V and J ends lost 6 bases and 5 bases respectively, with 17 bases between them. The CDR3 covers 14 residues. The CDR3 coding sequence is TGCGCCAGCATGTCGGGGGAGAAGGGGGAGACCCAGTACTTC. It encodes CASMSGEKGETQYF.

The chain employs TRBV5-6 and TRBJ2-3; D not resolved. Germline V gene lookup returns CDR1 SGHDT and CDR2 YYEEEE. V was pared by 4 bases and J by 2 bases, with 5 bases between. The CDR3 is 12 residues long. CDR3 coding DNA: TGTGCCAGCAGCCTAGACACAGATACGCAGTATTTT. Protein product: CASSLDTDTQYF.

This chain uses TRBV6-1 with TRBJ2-7; D call uncertain. The CDR3 is made up of 12 amino acids. V lost 1 base and J 5 bases, leaving 6 bases between the germline ends. CDR1 is MNHNS, CDR2 SASEGT, per germline. The CDR3 DNA reads as TGTGCCAGCAGTGAAGGTTACAACGAGCAGTACTTC. Its translation: CASSEGYNEQYF.

The chain carries TRBV5-1 and TRBJ2-3, with 9 nucleotides matching TRBD1. With V trimmed by 6 bases and J by 1 base, 3 bases remained unmatched. Germline-derived CDR1 and CDR2 are SGHRS and YFSETQ. This CDR3 has 14 residues. This chain's CDR3 is CASKGQGGTDTQYF. For the CDR3, the DNA is TGCGCCAGCAAGGGACAGGGAGGCACAGATACGCAGTATTTT.

This CDR3 reads CASSLRGSGGNEQFF. The CDR3 DNA reads as TGTGCCAGCAGCTTACGTGGTAGCGGGGGCAATGAGCAGTTCTTC. J is TRBJ2-1 and V is TRBV11-3; 9 bases are a match to TRBD2. J was trimmed by 6 bases and V by 2 bases; bases with no gene match: 5. The CDR3 contains 15 residues. In germline, CDR1 is SGHNT, CDR2 YENEEA.

The rearrangement uses TRBV7-2 and TRBJ2-5; TRBD1 might be the D (6 bases). Deletions cut 5 bases from V and 5 bases from J, with 18 bases between. The CDR3 runs to 15 residues. Germline V gives CDR1 SGHTA, CDR2 FQGNSA. The CDR3 here is CASSPQQHRVETQYF. CDR3 coding DNA: TGTGCCAGCAGCCCTCAACAACACAGGGTTGAGACCCAGTACTTC. The variable domain in full, completed from reference TRBV7-2 and TRBJ2-5, reads GAGVSQSPSNKVTEKGKDVELRCDPISGHTALYWYRQSLGQGLEFLIYFQGNSAPDKSGLPSDRFSAERTGGSVSTLTIQRTQQEDSAVYLCASSPQQHRVETQYFGPGTRLLVL.

The J gene is TRBJ2-5, the V gene TRBV5-1, with 8 positions matching TRBD2. The J call is in doubt because the DNA end fits TRBJ2-7 better. Germline V gene lookup returns CDR1 SGHRS and CDR2 YFSETQ. This CDR3 is built from 15 residues. CDR3 region: CASSLERGNSYEQYF. DNA of the CDR3: TGCGCCAGCAGCTTGGAGCGGGGGAACTCCTACGAGCAGTACTTC.

The chain carries TRBV4-1 and TRBJ1-2; no clear D gene. The germline V gene encodes CDR1 MGHRA and CDR2 YSYEKL. The CDR3 contains 15 residues. V was clipped by 1 base and J by 1 base, with 10 bases between them. CDR3 protein: CASSQVHSHNYGYTF. The CDR3 DNA is TGCGCCAGCAGCCAAGTTCACAGCCATAACTATGGCTACACCTTC.

The chain uses TRBV6-5 and TRBJ2-2; D may be TRBD1 (6 bases). The CDR3 totals 13 residues. With 6 bases removed from V and 6 bases from J, the gap between germline ends came to 11 bases. Germline V CDR1 and CDR2: MNHEY, SVGAGI. CDR3 amino acids: CASRRGWSGELFF. In DNA, the CDR3 is TGTGCCAGCAGAAGGGGGTGGTCCGGGGAGCTGTTTTTT.

The chain has TRBV5-6 and TRBJ2-1; the D call may be TRBD1 or TRBD2 (5 bases each). Trimming shortened V by 4 bases and J by 4 bases, and 15 bases separated the two germline ends. CDR3 size: 15 residues. Germline lookup yields CDR1 SGHDT and CDR2 YYEEEE. The CDR3 sequence: CASSGRGRSYNEQFF. DNA of the CDR3: TGTGCCAGCAGCGGCCGGGGACGGAGTTACAATGAGCAGTTCTTC.

The V gene is TRBV15, the J gene TRBJ2-1; no clear D gene. CDR1 is LNHNV and CDR2 is YYDKDF in the germline V gene (reference sequence). The CDR3 is 12 residues long. Trimming took off 8 bases at V and 0 bases at J, with 5 bases between the two ends. CDR3 sequence reads: CATATSYNEQFF. In DNA, the CDR3 is TGTGCCACCGCCACCTCCTACAATGAGCAGTTCTTC.

A single count supports this clone. The chain has TRBV30 and TRBJ1-1; D perhaps matches TRBD1 (6 bases). There are 16 residues in the CDR3. V lost 1 base, J lost 0 bases, and 15 bases lay in between. Germline lookup yields CDR1 GTSNPN and CDR2 SVGIG (reference sequence). The CDR3 nucleotides are TGTGCCTGGAGTGGTAACAGGGCACGAATGAACACTGAAGCTTTCTTT. It is translated as CAWSGNRARMNTEAFF.

The chain uses TRBV27 and TRBJ1-2; D gene unclear. There are 12 residues in the CDR3. The germline CDR1 and CDR2 sequences are MNHEY and SMNVEV (reference sequence). V lost 3 bases and J lost 2, with 4 bases in between. CDR3 sequence (DNA): TGTGCCAGCAGTTTCGACAACTATGGCTACACCTTC. This codes for CASSFDNYGYTF.

CDR3 DNA: TGTGCTAGTGGCCCGCAGACCGGGACAGGACCCTTTTACGAGCAGTACTTC. Encoded protein: CASGPQTGTGPFYEQYF. The chain links TRBV12-5 to TRBJ2-7, with TRBD1 matching 8 bases. The J segment lost 4 bases and the V segment lost 6 bases, leaving 17 bases of the junction unmatched. This CDR3 is 17 amino acids long. Germline V lookup: CDR1 LGHNT, CDR2 FRNRAP.

The rearrangement uses TRBV4-1 and TRBJ1-2; no reliable D call. CDR1 is MGHRA, CDR2 YSYEKL, per germline. The germline V and J ends were trimmed by 1 base and 8 bases, with 11 bases remaining between them. CDR3 length: 13 amino acids. The CDR3 DNA reads as TGCGCCAGCAGCCAAGGCAGGACTAGGGGCTACACCTTC. Its protein is CASSQGRTRGYTF.

This rearrangement joins TRBV7-2 to TRBJ2-7; no clear D gene. The germline gives CDR1 SGHTA, CDR2 FQGNSA. The CDR3 contains 12 residues. V lost 2 bases to trimming and J lost 4 bases, with 6 bases between them. This chain's CDR3 is CASSLYGYEQYF. In DNA, the CDR3 is TGTGCCAGCAGCTTATACGGGTACGAGCAGTACTTC.

The V and J genes are TRBV2 and TRBJ2-1; TRBD2 aligns across 8 bases. Trimming at V came to 10 bases and at J to 9 bases, leaving 17 bases not matched to a gene. Germline values: CDR1 SNHLY, CDR2 FYNNEI. The CDR3 is 15 amino acids. This chain's CDR3 is CATLAGPGGPGEQFF. The DNA for the CDR3 is TGTGCCACCTTAGCGGGGCCGGGAGGGCCCGGTGAGCAGTTCTTC. Full variable domain (rest looked up from reference TRBV2 and TRBJ2-1): EPEVTQTPSHQVTQMGQEVILRCVPISNHLYFYWYRQILGQKVEFLVSFYNNEISEKSEIFDDQFSVERPDGSNFTLKIRSTKLEDSAMYFCATLAGPGGPGEQFFGPGTRLTVL.